This TCR beta chain came from a study of T-cell reconstitution after alpha-beta-depleted transplantation in children. Per the germline V gene, CDR1 is ENHRY and CDR2 is SYGVKD. The CDR3 sequence is 16 residues long. Trimming shortened V by 4 bases and J by 3 bases, and 19 bases separated the two germline ends. This clonotype was counted between two and nine times. Its cognate antigen is unknown. This sample's TCRbeta library carried unique molecular identifier barcodes. A single record per CDR3 protein comes from TCRdb applying MiXCR to the PCR reads. The sample holds over 150,000 distinct CDR3 sequences, about 6% seen once. Whole-study findings and limits: Surviving thymic progenitors and recipient T cells were the source of high TCRbeta diversity at day 60 in some patients. Newly made T cells mostly supplied T-cell counts and diversity one year after transplant.

The source of this sequence is a girl in the first two years of life with combined immunodeficiency, due to receive a stem cell transplant. J is TRBJ2-7 and V is TRBV10-3; D is unclear. The specimen comprised PBMCs, sampled before TCRalphabeta/CD19-depleted stem cell transplant. The CDR3 reads CAISARVPPIIYEQYF. CDR3 DNA: TGTGCCATCAGTGCCCGCGTCCCTCCGATAATCTACGAGCAGTACTTC.